The 5 T cell receptor beta chains below come from one sample, sequenced in a study of cytomegalovirus exposure and HLA in healthy donors. PCR involved 60 Vbeta and 13 Jbeta primers. Libraries were prepared by immunoSEQ multiplex PCR; TCRdb keeps only in-frame clonotypes and omits some of them. Altogether 200,000 to 250,000 clones are present, just under 85% being singletons, with the ten largest covering about 0.58%. The sequenced sample was PBMCs. The receptors derive from a woman aged 40 to 50 in good health and CMV-seronegative.

The chain uses TRBV28 and TRBJ1-2; D is unresolved. V was clipped by 3 bases and J by 2 bases, with 10 bases between them. Germline CDR1 MDHEN, CDR2 SYDVKM. The CDR3 covers 14 residues. The CDR3 loop reads CASSFWRVNYGYTF. As DNA, the CDR3 is TGTGCCAGCAGTTTTTGGAGGGTAAACTATGGCTACACCTTC.

The V call is TRBV5-1, the J call TRBJ1-1, with D perhaps TRBD1 (5 bases). CDR3 length equals 14 residues. Deletions cut 4 bases from V and 1 base from J, with 11 bases between. The germline V gene has CDR1 SGHRS and CDR2 YFSETQ. The chain's CDR3 is CASSRGGGNTEAFF. As DNA, the CDR3 is TGCGCCAGCAGCCGCGGGGGGGGGAACACTGAAGCTTTCTTT.

The chain carries TRBV19 and TRBJ1-2; possible D gene TRBD1, 6 bases. The ends were cut back, 3 bases at V and 2 bases at J, with 7 bases in the middle. The CDR3 has 13 residues. Germline CDR1 reads LNHDA; CDR2 reads SQIVND (reference sequence). The CDR3 region is CASSMDRNYGYTF. The CDR3, as DNA: TGTGCCAGTAGTATGGACAGAAACTATGGCTACACCTTC.

The chain employs TRBV28 and TRBJ2-7; the D is unclear. This CDR3 is 11 amino acids long. V shed 3 bases and J shed 4 bases, with 4 bases lying between them. CDR1 and CDR2 (germline): MDHEN, SYDVKM. The CDR3 coding sequence is TGTGCCAGCAGTTTCGGGTACGAGCAGTACTTC. The encoded protein is CASSFGYEQYF.

The chain joins TRBV11-2 to TRBJ2-7; 8 bases are a match to TRBD1. There are 15 residues in the CDR3. Germline trimming cut 6 bases from V and 2 bases from J; bases unmatched to any gene: 9. Germline V CDR1 and CDR2: SGHAT, FQNNGV. The CDR3 nucleotides are TGTGCCAGCAGTTACCGACAGGGGAATCCCTACGAGCAGTACTTC. It encodes CASSYRQGNPYEQYF.